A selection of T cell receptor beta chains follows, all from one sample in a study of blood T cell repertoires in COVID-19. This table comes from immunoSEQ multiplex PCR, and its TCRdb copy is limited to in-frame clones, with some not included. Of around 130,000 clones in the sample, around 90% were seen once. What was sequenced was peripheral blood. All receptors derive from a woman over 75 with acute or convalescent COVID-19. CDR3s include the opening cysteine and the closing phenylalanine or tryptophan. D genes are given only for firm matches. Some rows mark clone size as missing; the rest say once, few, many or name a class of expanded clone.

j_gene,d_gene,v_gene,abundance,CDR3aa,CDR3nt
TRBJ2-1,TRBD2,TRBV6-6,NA,CASSIGILGEGEQFF,TGTGCCAGCAGCATAGGGATCCTAGGGGAGGGTGAGCAGTTCTTC
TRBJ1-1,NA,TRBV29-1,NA,CSVAGLTNTEAFF,TGCAGCGTTGCGGGACTGACGAACACTGAAGCTTTCTTT
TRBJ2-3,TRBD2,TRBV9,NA,CASSVLAGAFTDTQYF,TGTGCCAGCAGCGTACTAGCGGGGGCCTTCACAGATACGCAGTATTTT
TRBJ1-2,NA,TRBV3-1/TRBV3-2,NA,CASSQGQPYGYTF,TGTGCCAGCAGCCAAGGACAGCCCTATGGCTACACCTTC
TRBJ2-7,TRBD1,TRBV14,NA,CASSPLDRGPYEQYF,TGTGCCAGCAGCCCATTGGACAGGGGGCCGTACGAGCAGTACTTC
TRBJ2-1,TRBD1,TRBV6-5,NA,CASTKDRSGYNEQFF,TGTGCCAGCACTAAGGACAGGTCGGGATACAATGAGCAGTTCTTC
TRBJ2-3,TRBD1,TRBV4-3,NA,CASSQDRQGRPTDTQYF,TGCGCCAGCAGCCAAGACCGACAGGGTAGACCCACAGATACGCAGTATTTT
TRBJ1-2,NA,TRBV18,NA,CASSPIYGGFDYGYTF,TGTGCCAGCTCACCGATTTATGGAGGCTTCGACTATGGCTACACCTTC
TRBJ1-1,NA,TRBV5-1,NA,CASSEPERGAAEAFF,TGCGCCAGCAGCGAGCCGGAAAGGGGCGCGGCTGAAGCTTTCTTT
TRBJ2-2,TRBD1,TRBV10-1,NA,CASSGRGTGGGLGYAGELFF,TGCGCCAGCAGCGGACGCGGGACAGGGGGCGGTTTGGGGTATGCCGGGGAGCTGTTTTTT
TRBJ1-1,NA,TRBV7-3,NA,CASSLNPGVTEAFF,TGTGCCAGCAGCTTAAATCCAGGGGTAACTGAAGCTTTCTTT
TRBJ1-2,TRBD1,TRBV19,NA,CASRPLGTGGAVYYGYTF,TGTGCCAGTAGACCCCTGGGGACAGGGGGCGCGGTCTACTATGGCTACACCTTC
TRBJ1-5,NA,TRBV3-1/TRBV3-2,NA,CASSQGAGKQPQHF,TGTGCCAGCAGCCAAGGCGCAGGGAAACAGCCCCAGCATTTT
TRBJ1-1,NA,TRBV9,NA,CASSVTGNTEAFF,TGTGCCAGCAGCGTTACGGGGAACACTGAAGCTTTCTTT
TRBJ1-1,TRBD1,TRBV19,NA,CASKKDRGNTEAFF,TGTGCCAGTAAGAAAGACAGGGGGAACACTGAAGCTTTCTTT
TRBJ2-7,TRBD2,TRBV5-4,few,CASSQTRGGDGEQYF,TGTGCCAGCAGCCAAACTCGCGGGGGGGATGGCGAGCAGTACTTC
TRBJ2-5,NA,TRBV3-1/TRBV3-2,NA,CASSLNQETQYF,TGTGCCAGCAGCCTTAACCAAGAGACCCAGTACTTC
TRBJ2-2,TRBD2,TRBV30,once,CAWNRRAGGNTGELFF,TGTGCCTGGAACAGAAGGGCGGGGGGCAACACCGGGGAGCTGTTTTTT
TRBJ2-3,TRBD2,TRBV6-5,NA,CASSSPGLAQDTQYF,TGTGCCAGCAGTTCACCGGGACTAGCACAAGATACGCAGTATTTT
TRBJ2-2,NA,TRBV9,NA,CASSTRNTGELFF,TGTGCCAGCAGCACCAGGAATACCGGGGAGCTGTTTTTT
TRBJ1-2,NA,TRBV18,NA,CASSPTNRDYGYTF,TGTGCCAGCTCACCCACAAACAGAGACTATGGCTACACCTTC
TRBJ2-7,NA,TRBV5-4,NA,CASGGQGRYEQYF,TGTGCCAGCGGCGGCCAGGGGAGATACGAGCAGTACTTC
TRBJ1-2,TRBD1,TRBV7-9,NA,CASSVQGEGYGYTF,TGTGCCAGCAGCGTACAGGGGGAGGGCTATGGCTACACCTTC
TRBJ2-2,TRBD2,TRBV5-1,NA,CASSLALTSGGANTGELFF,TGCGCCAGCAGCTTGGCTCTGACTAGCGGGGGAGCGAACACCGGGGAGCTGTTTTTT
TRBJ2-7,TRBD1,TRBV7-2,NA,CASSLVGTGASSYEQYF,TGTGCCAGCAGCTTAGTCGGGACAGGGGCCAGCTCCTACGAGCAGTACTTC
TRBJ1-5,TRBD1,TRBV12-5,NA,CASGSGQVDRQPQHF,TGTGCTAGTGGTTCCGGACAGGTGGACCGCCAGCCCCAGCATTTT
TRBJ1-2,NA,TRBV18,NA,CASSPGRVDGYTF,TGTGCCAGCTCACCAGGCAGGGTAGATGGCTACACCTTC
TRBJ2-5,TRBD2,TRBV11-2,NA,CASSLMGSGGARETQYF,TGTGCCAGCAGCTTAATGGGTAGCGGGGGGGCCAGGGAGACCCAGTACTTC
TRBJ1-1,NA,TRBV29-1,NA,CSVVQGNTEAFF,TGCAGCGTTGTTCAGGGAAACACTGAAGCTTTCTTT
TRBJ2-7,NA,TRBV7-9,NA,CASSLQNEQYF,TGTGCCAGCAGCTTACAGAACGAGCAGTACTTC